The clone carrying this T cell receptor (beta chain) was observed a few times. Its antigen remains unidentified. Per sample, 95,000 to 100,000 TCR templates were assayed. The repertoire was sequenced with immunoSEQ multiplex PCR; TCRdb's copy has only in-frame clones and lacks some. The sample includes approximately 100,000 clones, just over 90% of them seen just once. The sample originates from a study of siplizumab effects on memory and regulatory T cells. Study outcomes and limitations: Memory cells seemed less diverse than naive T cells, which seemed major alloresponse contributors.

Germline CDR1 reads KGHSH; CDR2 reads LQKENI. This CDR3 has 12 amino acids. Unmatched junction bases numbered 2, after V lost 3 bases and J lost 8 bases. The TCR comes from a human donor in good health. The sample taken for sequencing was Tregs sorted from blood. The chain has TRBV18 and TRBJ1-1, with 8 bases aligning to TRBD1. In DNA form, the CDR3 reads TGTGCCAGCTCACCCAGACAGGGGGAAGCTTTCTTT. This codes for CASSPRQGEAFF.